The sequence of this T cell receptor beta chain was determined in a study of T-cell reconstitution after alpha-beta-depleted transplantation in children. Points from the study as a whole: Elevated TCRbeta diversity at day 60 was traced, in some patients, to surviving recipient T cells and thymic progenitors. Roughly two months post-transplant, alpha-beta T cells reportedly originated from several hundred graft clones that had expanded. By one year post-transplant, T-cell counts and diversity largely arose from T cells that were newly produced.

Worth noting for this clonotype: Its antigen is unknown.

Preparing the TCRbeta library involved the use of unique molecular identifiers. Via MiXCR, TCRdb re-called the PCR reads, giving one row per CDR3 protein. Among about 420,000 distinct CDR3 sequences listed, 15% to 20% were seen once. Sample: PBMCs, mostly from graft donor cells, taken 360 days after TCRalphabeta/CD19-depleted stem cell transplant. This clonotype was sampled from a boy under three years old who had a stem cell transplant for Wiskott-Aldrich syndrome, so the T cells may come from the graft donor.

The CDR3 reads CASSFRGSDYGYTF. The CDR3 nucleotides read TGCGCCAGCAGCTTTCGGGGGTCTGACTATGGCTACACCTTC. The rearrangement links TRBV5-1 to TRBJ1-2; possible D gene TRBD1, 5 bases. Germline V gene sequence: CDR1 SGHRS, CDR2 YFSETQ. The V end was cut by 2 bases, the J end by 3 bases, with 11 bases between. This CDR3 has 14 residues.